The subject of this entry is one TCR beta chain. Its specificity is not known. The record originates from a study of T cell responses to AZD1222 COVID-19 vaccine. Study-wide points: Within unmutated variant regions lay the reported targets of nearly half of spike-specific TCRs. Once two AZD1222 doses were given, Spike-specific TCR breadth and depth went up. Baseline seropositivity characterized only a handful of AZD1222 recipients. White British donors predominated, females outnumbered males, and clonal diversity was possibly underestimated.

Germline CDR1 is SGDLS and CDR2 is YYNGEE. Trimming removed 2 bases at V and 2 bases at J, with 6 bases between. There are 13 residues in the CDR3. Using immunoSEQ multiplex PCR, the repertoire was profiled, and TCRdb retains in-frame clones only, with some absent. The table records 120,000 to 150,000 clones, 75% to 90% of them present only once. The gene calls are TRBV9 and TRBJ2-3; D not certain. The sample in question was peripheral blood, obtained on day 0 of MenACWY control vaccination. The clonotype was recovered from an adult in good health. CDR3 bases: TGTGCCAGCAGCGTGGGGATCACAGATACGCAGTATTTT. Translation: CASSVGITDTQYF.